The 2 T cell receptor beta chains below all came from one sample that was sequenced in a study of T cells after yellow fever vaccination. TCRdb reanalysed the 5' RACE reads using MiXCR and keeps one entry per CDR3 protein. The sample records about 550,000 distinct CDR3 sequences, approximately 21% being singletons. The sample was PBMCs, taken 15 days after the yellow fever booster vaccination. These receptors were collected from a man younger than 45 who received the YFV17D yellow fever vaccine.

This clonotype was picked up a small number of times. The J gene is TRBJ1-1, the V gene TRBV6-2 or TRBV6-3; TRBD1 matches 10 bases. Germline V gives CDR1 MNHEY, CDR2 SVGEGT. CDR3 size: 14 residues. The V and J ends lost 6 bases and 10 bases, in that order; junction bases with no gene match: 11. This CDR3 is CASRRTGGQLGAFF. CDR3 in DNA: TGTGCCAGCAGGCGGACAGGGGGTCAATTAGGAGCTTTCTTT.

This chain uses TRBV28 with TRBJ2-1; the match to TRBD2 covers 12 bases. With 3 bases clipped from V and 7 bases from J, the junction kept 7 bases outside the gene matches. Germline values: CDR1 MDHEN, CDR2 SYDVKM. The CDR3 length is 16 residues. CDR3 in amino acids: CASSFGLAGGRNEQFF. The CDR3 nucleotides read TGTGCCAGCAGTTTCGGTCTAGCGGGAGGGCGTAATGAGCAGTTCTTC.